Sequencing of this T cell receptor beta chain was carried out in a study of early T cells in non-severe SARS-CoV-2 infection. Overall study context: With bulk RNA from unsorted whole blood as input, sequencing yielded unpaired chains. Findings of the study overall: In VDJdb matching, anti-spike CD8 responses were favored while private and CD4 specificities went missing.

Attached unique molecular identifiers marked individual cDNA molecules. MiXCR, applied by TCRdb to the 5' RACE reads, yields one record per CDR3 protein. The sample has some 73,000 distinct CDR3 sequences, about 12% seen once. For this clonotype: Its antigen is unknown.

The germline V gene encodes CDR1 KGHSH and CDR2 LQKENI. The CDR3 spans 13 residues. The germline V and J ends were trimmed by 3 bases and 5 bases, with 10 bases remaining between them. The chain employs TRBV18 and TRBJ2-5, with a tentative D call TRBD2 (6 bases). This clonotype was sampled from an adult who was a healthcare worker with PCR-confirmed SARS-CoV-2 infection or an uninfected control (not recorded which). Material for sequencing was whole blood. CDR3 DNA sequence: TGTGCCAGCTCACCGGCGGGAAGGGAGACCCAGTACTTC. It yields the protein CASSPAGRETQYF.